Listed below are T cell receptor beta chains from one sample, sequenced in a study of sequential checkpoint blockade in melanoma. TCRdb keeps only in-frame clones here, not all; method: immunoSEQ multiplex PCR. In the table there are around 18,000 clones, around 69% of which are singletons. The sequencing here drew on CD8+ T cells sorted from blood (inferred from file names), taken from a patient given nivolumab and ipilimumab in sequence. Receptors were obtained from a human donor with melanoma. The CDR3 runs from the conserved cysteine through the conserved F or W. The D gene is left open where the match is weak. Size values are once, few and many counts, or a class for expanded clones, and some rows have none.

j_call clone_size d_call v_call cdr3_length cdr3_nt cdr3_aa
TRBJ1-1 - - TRBV5-4 14 TGTGCCAGCAGCCTGGACGGGAAAAAGGCTGAAGCTTTCTTT CASSLDGKKAEAFF
TRBJ2-7 - - TRBV4-3 15 TGCGCCAGCAGCCAACAGCATACAGGTACCTACGAGCAGTACTTC CASSQQHTGTYEQYF
TRBJ1-2 - - TRBV9 13 TGTGCCAGCAGCGTGAGCAGGGCCGGGGGCTACACCTTC CASSVSRAGGYTF
TRBJ1-2 - - TRBV9 15 TGTGCCAGCAGCGTAGCCCCAACCTCGCCAGGGGGCTACACCTTC CASSVAPTSPGGYTF
TRBJ2-1 - TRBD1 TRBV9 14 TGTGCCAGCGGACTCGACAGGGGAGACAATGAGCAGTTCTTC CASGLDRGDNEQFF
TRBJ2-7 - - TRBV7-9 13 TGTGCCAGCAGCAGCGGTAGAACCTACGAGCAGTACTTC CASSSGRTYEQYF
TRBJ1-1 - TRBD1 TRBV4-2 17 TGTGCCAGCAGCCAACATCGACAGGGGCTGGGGAACACTGAAGCTTTCTTT CASSQHRQGLGNTEAFF
TRBJ2-7 - - TRBV5-8 13 TGTGCCAGCAGCTGGACAGTTCCCGGCGAGCAGTACTTC CASSWTVPGEQYF
TRBJ2-7 - TRBD2 TRBV5-1 13 TGCGCCAGCACACGGGGGGGGAACTACGAGCAGTACTTC CASTRGGNYEQYF
TRBJ2-2 - - TRBV13 13 TGTGCCAGCAGTCTCGTGAACACCGGGGAGCTGTTTTTT CASSLVNTGELFF
TRBJ2-1 - TRBD1 TRBV10-3 14 TGCGCCAGCAGTGAGTCGACAGGGGTCAATGAGCAGTTCTTC CASSESTGVNEQFF
TRBJ1-4 - - TRBV4-1 15 TGCGCCAGCAGCTCTGTAGTTGCAACTAATGAAAAACTGTTTTTT CASSSVVATNEKLFF
TRBJ1-1 few TRBD1 TRBV7-9 14 TGTGCCACCTCGGGGACAGGGGGTTTCACTGAAGCTTTCTTT CATSGTGGFTEAFF
TRBJ2-6 few - TRBV27 18 TGTGCCAGCAGTTTGATGCCAGGGGTATACTCTGGGGCCAACGTCCTGACTTTC CASSLMPGVYSGANVLTF
TRBJ2-2 - TRBD1 TRBV7-9 19 TGTGCCAGCAGCTTCGGGACAGGGTTTGTGCGCACGAACACCGGGGAGCTGTTTTTT CASSFGTGFVRTNTGELFF
TRBJ2-1 - TRBD2 TRBV5-4 13 TGTGCCAGCAGCTCGCGCATACTAGCGGAGCAGTTCTTC CASSSRILAEQFF
TRBJ2-7 - TRBD1 TRBV14 13 TGTGCCAGCAGCCAGGGACAGGGTCCCGAGCAGTACTTC CASSQGQGPEQYF
TRBJ1-5 few - TRBV30 14 TGTGCCTGGAGTGTACGGGCAGGGGTTCAGCCCCAGCATTTT CAWSVRAGVQPQHF